This TCR beta chain was recorded in a study of Ad26.COV2.S vaccination and SARS-CoV-2 variants (dated by TCRdb to 2020 to 2023). Study-level background: Donors in the vaccine arm were drawn from COV1001, a multicentre, randomized, double-blind, placebo-controlled phase I-IIa trial testing Ad26.COV2.S in healthy adults. Ad26.COV2.S was administered intramuscularly at 5 x 10^10 or 1 x 10^11 viral particles, either as a single shot or as two shots given 56 days apart. The specificity and breadth of SARS-CoV-2-reactive T cell receptors after Ad26.COV2.S vaccination were assessed by TCRbeta repertoire sequencing. The TCR-sequenced set comprised roughly 30 samples: around 20 Ad26.COV2.S vaccine recipients, 5 placebo recipients and 8 SARS-CoV-2 convalescent individuals. Participants in the trial were split at random into five groups of five each, receiving low-dose or high-dose Ad26.COV2.S once or twice, or else placebo on both occasions. Investigators remained blinded to trial group allocation during experiments and outcome assessment. What the study reported, not specific to this receptor: It was noted by the authors that total T cell responses may have been underestimated by the TCR breadth and depth analyses. Spike-specific TCR breadth was higher in Ad26.COV2.S recipients than in placebo recipients (P = 0.0014). Comparable non-spike TCR breadth was observed between vaccine and placebo recipients, consistent with only spike being contained in the vaccine. Substantial breadth of spike-specific CD8+ and CD4+ T cell responses was reported after vaccination. The study lacked the statistical power to compare responses across vaccine doses or regimens.

The count of this clone is one. There is no known antigen for this receptor. This sequence may be a read error, since a much larger clone differs from it by one base. V is pared back by 2 bases and J by 1 base, with 6 bases lying between the germline termini. Counted from cysteine to phenylalanine, this CDR3 has 13 amino acids. The only DNA kept is the CDR3, 39 bases in frame from the first base. According to the germline V gene (reference sequence), CDR1 reads SGHKS and CDR2 reads YYEKEE. The sample's treatment or condition label is to be understood as: some 19 received Ad26.COV2.S at low or high dose, single or two shots; five or six received placebo; per-sample allocation not given. Repertoires of vaccine and placebo recipients were sequenced from samples taken on day 63 after the first injection. In Cohort 1b, more than 20 adults aged 18-55 years were enrolled at a single site in Boston, USA, between 29 July and 7 August 2020. Ad26.COV2.S consisted of a replication-incompetent adenovirus type 26 vector by which a prefusion-stabilized SARS-CoV-2 spike protein from the original Wuhan strain was expressed.

The immunoSEQ Assay was used to sequence TCRbeta CDR3 regions. After extraction, genomic DNA underwent amplification by bias-controlled multiplex PCR, followed by high-throughput sequencing. For the original study's pipeline: To quantify the absolute abundance of every unique TCRbeta CDR3 region, sequences were collapsed and filtered. T cell fraction was estimated by normalizing TCRbeta template counts to usable DNA, with usable DNA measured through amplification of reference genes found in all nucleated cells. Repertoire TCRs were annotated as SARS-CoV-2-specific by exact matching of V gene, CDR3 amino acid sequence and J gene to a known reactive TCR set. The reference SARS-CoV-2 TCR set was obtained from MIRA and was filtered for enrichment in COVID-19-positive ImmuneCODE repertoires, whereby public or cross-reactive TCRs were removed. Using the MIRA antigens, annotated TCRs were further analysed by specific ORF or by position within an ORF. Breadth was defined as the number of annotated unique rearrangements divided by the total number of unique productive rearrangements, and depth was defined as the summed frequency of the annotated unique rearrangements. TCR breadth was compared between groups using two-sided Wilcoxon rank-sum tests. In its TCRdb copy, this immuneACCESS table keeps in-frame sequences only and misses some clones. Where compared with another copy, unresolved V genes explain less than half of these, and the others have no known cause. D and trimming were read from the DNA, whereas the V and J calls and clone size are those reported in that table. In this sample the table shows around 300,000 clones, around 88% of which occur a single time. Approximately 5% of the sample rests with the top ten.

The receptor comes from a person between 18 and 65 years old who received the Ad26.COV2.S COVID-19 vaccine or a placebo. This sample comprised peripheral blood, obtained in a trial of Ad26.COV2.S vaccine versus placebo. The sequence links TRBV5-5 to TRBJ1-1; the D gene identity is not certain. The DNA sequence is given as TGTGCCAGCAGCTTAGGGAGGAACACTGAAGCTTTCTTT. This is translated as CASSLGRNTEAFF.